This TCR beta chain was identified in a study of blood T cell repertoires in COVID-19. Background on the study: There were acute and convalescent COVID-19 samples, and they came from the United States, Italy and Spain. In each case, the material was cDNA or gDNA derived from T cells, B-cell-depleted T cells, or PBMCs.

This CDR3 contains 17 residues. Germline assignment: CDR1 LGHNA and CDR2 YNFKEQ. V was pared by 1 base and J by 7 bases, with 10 bases of the junction left unmatched. In the original analysis: The authors estimated nucleated cell counts from reference gene primer amplification. Only in-frame clones appear in the TCRdb table, and some are missing; sequencing was by immunoSEQ multiplex PCR. V, J and clone size derive from that table, while D and trimming were established from the DNA sequence. The sample holds under 50,000 clones, about 88% seen once. The sequence was obtained from a man in his forties or fifties with active COVID-19. Input material: peripheral blood. The chain combines TRBV4-2 with TRBJ2-1; TRBD2 matches 10 bases. CDR3 loop: CASSQAQREGVRNEQFF. As DNA, the CDR3 is TGTGCCAGCAGCCAAGCCCAGCGGGAGGGGGTTAGAAATGAGCAGTTCTTC.